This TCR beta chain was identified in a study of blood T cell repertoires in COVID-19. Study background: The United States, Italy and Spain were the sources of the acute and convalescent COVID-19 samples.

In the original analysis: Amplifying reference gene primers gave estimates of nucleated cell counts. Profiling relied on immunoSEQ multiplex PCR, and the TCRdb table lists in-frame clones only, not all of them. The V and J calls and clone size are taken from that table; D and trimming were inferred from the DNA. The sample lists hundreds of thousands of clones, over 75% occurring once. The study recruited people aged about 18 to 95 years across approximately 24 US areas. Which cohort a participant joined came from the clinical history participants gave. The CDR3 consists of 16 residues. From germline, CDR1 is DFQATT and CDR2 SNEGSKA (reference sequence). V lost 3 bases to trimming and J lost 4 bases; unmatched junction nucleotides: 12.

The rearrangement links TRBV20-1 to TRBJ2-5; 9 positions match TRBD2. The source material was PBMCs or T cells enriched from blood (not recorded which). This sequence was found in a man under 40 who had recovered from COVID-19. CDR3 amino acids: CSASPASGAVGETQYF. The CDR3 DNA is TGCAGTGCTAGTCCGGCTAGCGGGGCCGTGGGAGAGACCCAGTACTTC.